The 21 T cell receptor beta chains in this list originate from one sample, sequenced in a study of tumor-infiltrating lymphocytes in primary liver carcinoma. Constant-region priming of about 0.5 ug total RNA yielded TCR beta cDNA. For TCR beta, libraries were produced by three nested multiplex PCR rounds using slightly modified ARM-PCR. PCR rounds one and two used TRBV1-TRBV30 forward primers with a C-beta reverse primer for 9 to 10 cycles each. TCRdb re-called the multiplex PCR reads through MiXCR, storing one row per CDR3 protein. The table records about 84,000 distinct CDR3 sequences, roughly 72% of them present only once. DNA and RNA were both co-extracted from 20-30 mg of bulk tissue that had not been sorted. Source material: liver tumor tissue from sampling region 1. Documented subset: tumor region T1, superior pole. The receptors here all came from a man aged 40-55 years with primary liver carcinoma and hepatitis B virus infection.

To note about this clonotype: Mismatch with germline at one junction end may stem from a read error. The chain uses TRBV6-2 or TRBV6-3 and TRBJ2-2; D not certain. Per germline, CDR1 MNHEY and CDR2 SVGEGT. The CDR3 runs 16 residues. The CDR3 sequence is CAGSYARRPNTGELFF. CDR3 DNA: TGTGCCGGCAGTTATGCGCGGCGGCCGAACACCGGGGAGCTGTTTTTT.

With regard to this clonotype: An end of the junction differs from the germline gene, which may be a read error. The V call is TRBV19, the J call TRBJ2-1, with D tentatively TRBD1 (5 bases). Germline V lookup: CDR1 LNHDA, CDR2 SQIVND (reference sequence). This CDR3 has 13 residues. This CDR3 is CAGSISRAIEQFF. The CDR3 nucleotides read TGTGCCGGTAGTATCTCCAGGGCAATTGAGCAGTTCTTC.

In the case of this clonotype: The CDR3 carries no conserved terminal phenylalanine or tryptophan, so it likely arises from a read error. Because the CDR3's place on the DNA is in doubt, the DNA is left out and the CDR3 is given as listed by TCRdb. The chain combines TRBV28 with TRBJ2-4. The CDR3 adds up to 16 amino acids, both ends counted. The germline gives CDR1 MDHEN, CDR2 SYDVKM. CDR3 protein: CASSLASGLAKNIQYY.

Points on this clonotype: At one of its ends the junction is not consistent with the germline gene, which may arise from a read error. This sequence joins TRBV5-1 and TRBJ2-7; a possible D gene is TRBD2 (5 bases). CDR1 and CDR2 (germline): SGHRS, YFSETQ. The CDR3 totals 14 residues. The CDR3 reads CASSLVGNAYEQYF. The CDR3, as DNA: TGCGCCAGCAGCTTGGTCGGGAACGCCTACGAGCAGTATTTC. Combining the CDR3 with reference TRBV5-1 and TRBJ2-7 gives the whole variable domain KAGVTQTPRYLIKTRGQQVTLSCSPISGHRSVSWYQQTPGQGLQFLFEYFSETQRNKGNFPGRFSGRQFSNSRSEMNVSTLELGDSALYLCASSLVGNAYEQYFGPGTRLTVT.

As for this clonotype: One junction end disagrees with the germline gene, perhaps due to a read error. The V call is TRBV7-9, the J call TRBJ1-1, with no clear D. CDR1 and CDR2 (germline): SEHNR, FQNEAQ (reference sequence). The CDR3 is 13 residues long. The CDR3: CTSSLARGSVAFF. CDR3 nucleotides: TGTACCAGCAGTTTAGCGCGAGGTAGCGTGGCTTTCTTT. Using reference TRBV7-9 and TRBJ1-1 for the parts outside the CDR3, the full variable domain is DTGVSQNPRHKITKRGQNVTFRCDPISEHNRLYWYRQTLGQGPEFLTYFQNEAQLEKSRLLSDRFSAERPKGSFSTLEIQRTEQGDSAMYLCTSSLARGSVAFFGQGTRLTVV.

Details on this clonotype: Sequence at one end of the junction differs from germline and may be a read error. The CDR3 nucleotides read TGTACCAGCAGTTTAGCTGATACGCGGTATTTT. This sequence encodes CTSSLADTRYF. V and J are TRBV12-3 or TRBV12-4 and TRBJ2-3; D ambiguous. The CDR3 is 11 amino acids.

Points on this clonotype: The CDR3 end shows no conserved phenylalanine or tryptophan, and so a read error is likely. V is TRBV11-2 and J is TRBJ2-5; the D gene is possibly TRBD2 (5 bases). Germline CDR1 and CDR2: SGHAT and FQNNGV. V dropped 1 base and J dropped 5 bases, with 17 bases sitting between them. This CDR3 region has 16 residues. The chain's CDR3 is CASSLGISGPGETQYI. For the CDR3, the DNA is TGTGCCAGCAGCTTAGGGATTAGTGGCCCGGGGGAGACCCAGTACATC.

Of note for this clonotype: Being one base from a much bigger clone, this may be a read error. The rearrangement joins TRBV9 to TRBJ2-6, with 7 bases aligning to TRBD1. This CDR3 region has 17 residues. V lost 6 bases and J lost 0; bases outside the gene matches: 9. Germline values: CDR1 SGDLS, CDR2 YYNGEE. The CDR3 DNA is TGTGCCAGCAACGCCGGGACAGAAAGCTCTGGGGCCAACGTCCTGACTTTC. It yields the protein CASNAGTESSGANVLTF.

With respect to this clonotype: At one of its ends the junction is not consistent with the germline gene, which may arise from a read error. The CDR3 DNA sequence: TGTGGCAGCTTAGAAGTGAACACCGGGGAGCTGTTTTTT. Protein: CGSLEVNTGELFF. This sequence joins TRBV7-9 and TRBJ2-2; D unclear. CDR3 size: 13 residues. The germline gives CDR1 SEHNR, CDR2 FQNEAQ (reference sequence).

This clonotype was found a few times. The gene calls are TRBV10-3 and TRBJ2-7, with D possibly called TRBD1 or TRBD2 (6 bases each). The V end was cut by 5 bases, the J end by 7 bases, with 12 bases between. The CDR3 totals 12 residues. Germline V gene lookup returns CDR1 ENHRY and CDR2 SYGVKD. CDR3 region: CAISLEGVEQYF. The CDR3 bases are TGTGCCATCAGTCTGGAGGGGGTAGAGCAGTACTTC.

About this clonotype itself: One end of the junction varies from germline; a read error may be responsible. The chain's CDR3 is CTSSLGHLYRF. As DNA, the CDR3 is TGTACCAGCAGTCTGGGGCACCTCTATCGGTTC. The V call is TRBV12-3 or TRBV12-4, the J call TRBJ2-7; TRBD1 might be the D (5 bases). This CDR3 has 11 residues.

Concerning this clonotype: At one of its ends the junction is not consistent with the germline gene, which may arise from a read error. The CDR3 spells CSELRRQGVYEHFF. The CDR3 nucleotides read TGCAGCGAATTGCGGAGACAGGGGGTATATGAGCACTTCTTC. This chain connects TRBV29-1 to TRBJ2-1; 9 bases map to TRBD1. This CDR3 has 14 residues. The germline CDR1 and CDR2 sequences are SQVTM and ANQGSEA.

There are many counts of this clonotype. The chain recombines TRBV4-2 with TRBJ1-6, with D maybe TRBD1 (5 bases). V lost 0 bases to trimming and J lost 8 bases, with 17 bases between them. CDR3 size: 17 residues. Looked up from germline, CDR1 is LGHNA and CDR2 is YNFKEQ. The CDR3 loop is CASSQEGTSDRHSPLHF. CDR3 bases: TGTGCCAGCAGCCAAGAGGGGACTTCCGACCGGCATTCACCCCTCCACTTT.

A word on this clonotype: Germline is not matched at one junction end, which may reflect a read error. This chain joins TRBV6-5 and TRBJ1-6; a possible D gene is TRBD1 (5 bases). In germline, CDR1 is MNHEY, CDR2 SVGAGI. The CDR3 is made up of 14 amino acids. The CDR3 loop is CASNYRTGETPLHF. CDR3 nucleotides: TGTGCCAGCAATTATAGGACGGGGGAAACACCTCTCCACTTT.

A note on this clonotype: A read error may be the cause here, since a much bigger clone is one base away. The CDR3 here is CASAPRDASRYEQYF. For the CDR3, the DNA is TGTGCCAGTGCCCCCCGGGACGCCTCACGCTACGAGCAGTACTTC. The chain is built from TRBV19 and TRBJ2-7; either TRBD1 or TRBD2 may supply D (5 bases each). The germline V and J ends were trimmed by 8 bases and 3 bases, with 20 bases remaining between them. Per germline, CDR1 LNHDA and CDR2 SQIVND (reference sequence). This CDR3 comprises 15 residues.

This clonotype was observed at least ten times. In DNA form, the CDR3 reads TGTGCCAGCAGCTCGCCTATAGACAGGGGGCCCCTTGAAAGGGGTAATGAGCAGTTCTTC. It yields the protein CASSSPIDRGPLERGNEQFF. The rearrangement links TRBV5-5 to TRBJ2-1; TRBD1 matches 10 bases. This CDR3 has 20 amino acids. The J segment lost 7 bases and the V segment lost 3 bases, leaving 22 bases of the junction unmatched. Germline V lookup: CDR1 SGHKS, CDR2 YYEKEE (reference sequence).

In regard to this clonotype: Without the conserved terminal phenylalanine or tryptophan, this CDR3 likely stems from a read error. The V call is TRBV5-1, the J call TRBJ2-5; TRBD2 aligns across 8 bases. CDR3 length equals 16 residues. Germline V gene lookup returns CDR1 SGHRS and CDR2 YFSETQ. The CDR3 nucleotides read TGCGCCATCAGCTTGGGGTTTAGCGGGGTCCAAGAGACCCAGTACCTC. As protein: CAISLGFSGVQETQYL.

J is TRBJ2-3 and V is TRBV7-9, with 8 nucleotides matching TRBD2. This CDR3 comprises 16 residues. The germline V gene encodes CDR1 SEHNR and CDR2 FQNEAQ (reference sequence). The CDR3 DNA reads as TGTGCTGGCAGCTCCTCCTCAGCGGGAGTGATAGATACGCAGTATTTT. Amino acids: CAGSSSSAGVIDTQYF.

This sequence joins TRBV6-5 and TRBJ2-7; D not resolved. Germline V lookup: CDR1 MNHEY, CDR2 SVGAGI. Trimming stripped 4 bases from V and 3 bases from J, with 16 bases between. The CDR3 totals 15 residues. In DNA, the CDR3 is TGTGCCAGCAGTTCACAAAGCGAGAGTAACTACGAGCAGTACTTC. As protein: CASSSQSESNYEQYF.

This clonotype turned up a few times. Possible read error: a much larger clone is one base away. The genes are TRBV30 and TRBJ2-1; 9 bases are a match to TRBD1. The CDR3 has 15 residues. Germline lookup yields CDR1 GTSNPN and CDR2 SVGIG (reference sequence). The DNA for the CDR3 is TGTGCCTGGGGTGTCCGGGACAGGGAGTACAATGAGCAGTTCTTC. This gives the protein CAWGVRDREYNEQFF.

This clonotype appeared a few times. The chain employs TRBV5-1 and TRBJ2-2; D ambiguous. CDR3 size: 13 residues. V was clipped by 7 bases and J by 4 bases, with 11 bases between them. Germline CDR1 is SGHRS and CDR2 is YFSETQ. The CDR3 loop reads CASGPTATGELFF. CDR3 coding DNA: TGCGCCAGCGGACCTACCGCCACCGGGGAGCTGTTTTTT.